This TCR beta chain was sequenced for a study of T cells in Graves' hyperthyroidism and ophthalmopathy. The CDR3 extends over 16 amino acids. V was pared by 5 bases and J by 2 bases, with 6 bases of the junction left unmatched. Subjects with ophthalmopathy showed a Clinical Activity Score no lower than 3, a NOSPECS grade no lower than 4, and a duration shorter than 3 months. General observations from the study: A model of 13 V-J features distinguished ophthalmopathy from stable hyperthyroidism. Model predictions of ophthalmopathy came a median around 6.5 months before onset. Most clonotypes that expanded in the thyroid above 0.001 also showed up in blood.

As concerns this clonotype: Its antigen is unidentified.

TCR beta CDR3 region amplification was performed from RNA transcripts. When the TCR CDR3 underwent first-round RT-PCR, the HTBI primer set was used. Via MiXCR, TCRdb re-called the multiplex PCR reads, giving one row per CDR3 protein. The top ten hold roughly 7% of the sample, which has 500,000 to 750,000 distinct CDR3 sequences, over 12% seen once. The V and J genes are TRBV12-3 or TRBV12-4 and TRBJ2-1, with TRBD1 matching 10 bases. The sequenced sample consisted of blood. This TCR derives from a woman between 18 and 30 years old with Graves' ophthalmopathy. CDR3 in DNA: TGTGCCAGCAGTCAGGCAGGACAGGGGGCCTACAATGAGCAGTTCTTC. Encoded protein: CASSQAGQGAYNEQFF.